A single sample is the source of the 29 T cell receptor beta chains below, sequenced in a study of STAT5B mutations in CD4+ large granular lymphocyte leukemia. Only in-frame clones appear in the TCRdb table, and some are missing; sequencing was by immunoSEQ multiplex PCR. The table has 30,000 or so clones, roughly 75% seen once; the top ten hold 3% to 3.5%. What was sequenced was CD4+ T cells from blood buffy coats. The source of these receptors is a human donor in good health.

V is TRBV6-1 and J is TRBJ1-3; TRBD1 is a possible D gene (5 bases). The length of the CDR3 is 13 residues. The V and J ends lost 10 bases and 1 base respectively, with 11 bases between them. CDR1 is MNHNS and CDR2 is SASEGT in the germline V gene. This CDR3 reads CATSTESGNTIYF. CDR3 coding DNA: TGTGCCACCTCGACAGAGTCTGGAAACACCATATATTTT.

This chain links TRBV7-9 with TRBJ2-7; D perhaps matches TRBD1 (6 bases). Germline lookup yields CDR1 SEHNR and CDR2 FQNEAQ (reference sequence). Trimming cost V 2 bases and J 3 bases, with 11 bases left between them. The CDR3 covers 14 residues. CDR3: CASSLLQGFYEQYF. CDR3 nucleotides: TGTGCCAGCAGCTTATTACAGGGATTCTACGAGCAGTACTTC.

V usage is TRBV18 and J usage is TRBJ1-4, with no clear D. Germline assignment: CDR1 KGHSH and CDR2 LQKENI. The CDR3 is 14 amino acids. V was pared by 5 bases and J by 8 bases, with 15 bases between. CDR3 protein: CASSTPTGGEKLFF. CDR3 bases: TGTGCCAGCTCAACCCCGACCGGAGGGGAAAAACTGTTTTTT.

This clone turned up a few times. This chain links TRBV6-5 with TRBJ1-1; D gene uncertain. In germline, CDR1 is MNHEY, CDR2 SVGAGI. The CDR3 has 14 amino acids. V was clipped by 5 bases and J by 0 bases, with 10 bases between them. CDR3 loop: CASSPRYMNTEAFF. In DNA form, the CDR3 reads TGTGCCAGCAGTCCGAGATACATGAACACTGAAGCTTTCTTT.

The gene calls are TRBV4-1 and TRBJ1-3; tentatively, D is TRBD1 (6 bases). V lost 2 bases and J 3 bases, leaving 14 bases between the germline ends. Germline CDR1 and CDR2: MGHRA and YSYEKL. CDR3 length: 16 residues. The CDR3 protein is CASSQPIEGGGNTIYF. As DNA, the CDR3 is TGCGCCAGCAGCCAACCTATTGAGGGGGGTGGAAACACCATATATTTT.

This clone was recorded once. The chain joins TRBV30 to TRBJ2-7; TRBD1 matches at 8 bases. This CDR3 has 15 amino acids. Germline CDR1 and CDR2: GTSNPN and SVGIG (reference sequence). The V gene end was trimmed by 1 base and the J gene end by 6 bases; junction bases not matched to a gene: 11. The CDR3 reads CAWSASSRGPSEQYF. Here the CDR3 DNA reads TGTGCCTGGAGTGCCAGTTCCAGGGGGCCGAGCGAGCAGTACTTC.

The rearrangement uses TRBV7-2 and TRBJ1-6, with D perhaps matching TRBD1 (5 bases). The germline V gene encodes CDR1 SGHTA and CDR2 FQGNSA. This CDR3 is built from 12 residues. The V gene lost 2 bases and the J gene lost 14 bases, with 10 bases spanning the gap. CDR3 protein: CASSLSGTTLHF. The CDR3 region has the DNA TGTGCCAGCAGCTTATCCGGGACCACCCTCCACTTT. The variable domain in full, with the rest retrieved from reference TRBV7-2 and TRBJ1-6, is GAGVSQSPSNKVTEKGKDVELRCDPISGHTALYWYRQSLGQGLEFLIYFQGNSAPDKSGLPSDRFSAERTGGSVSTLTIQRTQQEDSAVYLCASSLSGTTLHFGNGTRLTVT.

This clone was observed a handful of times. V gene TRBV2 combines with J gene TRBJ2-4, with D hard to call. The CDR3 sequence is 16 residues long. With 3 bases removed from V and 0 bases from J, the gap between germline ends came to 12 bases. Germline assignment: CDR1 SNHLY and CDR2 FYNNEI. CDR3 in amino acids: CASSEELWVAKNIQYF. CDR3 coding DNA: TGTGCCAGCAGTGAGGAACTTTGGGTAGCCAAAAACATTCAGTACTTC.

The chain couples TRBV30 to TRBJ1-3; D is uncertain. The V end was cut by 2 bases, the J end by 0 bases, with 8 bases between. CDR3 size: 14 residues. The germline CDR1 and CDR2 sequences are GTSNPN and SVGIG (reference sequence). The CDR3 DNA sequence: TGTGCCTGGAGTATGGGAAGCTCTGGAAACACCATATATTTT. Its protein product is CAWSMGSSGNTIYF.

The chain combines TRBV7-2 with TRBJ1-4; D ambiguous. The CDR3 has 14 residues. The ends were cut back, 2 bases at V and 8 bases at J, with 12 bases in the middle. Germline V lookup: CDR1 SGHTA, CDR2 FQGNSA. DNA of the CDR3: TGTGCCAGCAGCTTACAGGCTAACGGGGAAAAACTGTTTTTT. It translates to CASSLQANGEKLFF.

This chain links TRBV19 with TRBJ2-1; 7 bases agree with TRBD2. CDR3 length: 15 amino acids. The V gene's germline CDR1 is LNHDA and CDR2 SQIVND (reference sequence). V lost 4 bases to trimming and J lost 4 bases; unmatched junction nucleotides: 7. The CDR3 loop is CASSTTSEGYNEQFF. The CDR3 nucleotides are TGTGCCAGTAGTACCACTAGCGAGGGATACAATGAGCAGTTCTTC.

The chain employs TRBV7-2 and TRBJ2-5; the D is unclear. The CDR3 extends over 15 amino acids. V lost 2 bases and J 1 base, leaving 11 bases between the germline ends. The germline V gene encodes CDR1 SGHTA and CDR2 FQGNSA. In DNA, the CDR3 is TGTGCCAGCAGCTTACTTACAGCCGGCCAAGAGACCCAGTACTTC. It specifies CASSLLTAGQETQYF.

This clone was seen a few times. The chain has TRBV5-1 and TRBJ2-1; D possibly corresponds to TRBD2 (6 bases). Trimming took off 9 bases at V and 3 bases at J, with 13 bases between the two ends. The CDR3 totals 13 residues. Germline V gives CDR1 SGHRS, CDR2 YFSETQ. CDR3 nucleotide sequence: TGCGCCAATTCCGGGACTTTCTACAATGAGCAGTTCTTC. Protein product: CANSGTFYNEQFF.

The genes are TRBV19 and TRBJ2-3, with TRBD1 matching 11 bases. Germline CDR1 and CDR2: LNHDA and SQIVND (reference sequence). V lost 5 bases, J lost 0 bases, and 7 bases stayed unmatched. This CDR3 contains 17 residues. The CDR3 sequence is CASSLTRDRGSTDTQYF. The CDR3 DNA is TGTGCCAGTAGTTTAACTAGGGACAGGGGGAGCACAGATACGCAGTATTTT.

This clone was picked up one time. The J gene is TRBJ2-1, the V gene TRBV7-8; D may be TRBD1 (6 bases). V lost 5 bases, J lost 1 base, and 15 bases lay in between. From germline, CDR1 is SGHVS and CDR2 FQNEAQ. CDR3 length: 16 residues. CDR3 sequence: CASSAKQGLSYNEQFF. The CDR3 DNA is TGTGCCAGCAGCGCGAAACAGGGCTTATCCTACAATGAGCAGTTCTTC.

CDR3 in amino acids: CASSSSGTVQETQYF. The DNA for the CDR3 is TGTGCCAGCAGTTCTTCCGGGACAGTCCAAGAGACCCAGTACTTC. J is TRBJ2-5 and V is TRBV27, with 7 bases identical to TRBD1. This CDR3 is built from 15 residues. Looked up from germline, CDR1 is MNHEY and CDR2 is SMNVEV (reference sequence). V gave up 4 bases and J gave up 1 base; unmatched junction bases: 6.

This clone has just one count. This rearrangement joins TRBV5-1 to TRBJ1-1; D unresolved. The CDR3 consists of 14 residues. Trimming cost V 0 bases and J 1 base, with 7 bases left between them. Germline V lookup: CDR1 SGHRS, CDR2 YFSETQ. In nucleotides, the CDR3 is TGCGCCAGCAGCTTGGAAAGGTCGAACACTGAAGCTTTCTTT. Amino acids: CASSLERSNTEAFF.

The V gene is TRBV6-1, the J gene TRBJ2-7; D is possibly TRBD1 (6 bases). Trimming cost V 8 bases and J 2 bases, with 16 bases left between them. The CDR3 consists of 14 residues. The germline V gene encodes CDR1 MNHNS and CDR2 SASEGT. CDR3: CASQRQARPYEQYF. The CDR3 DNA follows: TGTGCCAGCCAAAGACAGGCGAGACCCTACGAGCAGTACTTC.

V and J are TRBV19 and TRBJ1-5; no clear D. V was cut by 0 bases and J by 3 bases, with 9 bases left in between. The germline V gene has CDR1 LNHDA and CDR2 SQIVND (reference sequence). This CDR3 has 15 amino acids. CDR3 region: CASSIEAPLNQPQHF. CDR3 coding DNA: TGTGCCAGTAGTATAGAGGCCCCGCTCAATCAGCCCCAGCATTTT.

This chain links TRBV9 with TRBJ2-1, with 8 bases identical to TRBD2. The germline gives CDR1 SGDLS, CDR2 YYNGEE. The CDR3 spans 16 residues. The junction had 5 bases not matched to a gene; V was cut back by 0 bases and J by 3 bases. Here the CDR3 DNA reads TGTGCCAGCAGCGTAGTGGTGACTAGCGTCTACAATGAGCAGTTCTTC. Its translation: CASSVVVTSVYNEQFF.

Comment on this clone: Sequence at one end of the junction differs from germline and may be a read error. The V gene is TRBV7-9, the J gene TRBJ1-3; perhaps TRBD1 as D (6 bases). The CDR3 is made up of 11 amino acids. Germline CDR1 SEHNR, CDR2 FQNEAQ (reference sequence). CDR3: CVSSRGHTIYF. CDR3 sequence (DNA): TGTGTCAGCAGCCGGGGGCACACCATATATTTT.

The chain carries TRBV6-1 and TRBJ2-4; tentative D call: TRBD2 (5 bases). V lost 5 bases to trimming and J lost 6 bases, with 8 bases between them. The CDR3 runs to 12 residues. Germline V lookup: CDR1 MNHNS, CDR2 SASEGT. In DNA form, the CDR3 reads TGTGCCAGCAGTATGGGAGCAAACATTCAGTACTTC. Amino acids: CASSMGANIQYF.

The V and J genes are TRBV9 and TRBJ2-5, with 13 bases matching TRBD2. Germline CDR1 SGDLS, CDR2 YYNGEE. The junction had 4 bases not matched to a gene; V was cut back by 4 bases and J by 4 bases. There are 15 residues in the CDR3. For the CDR3, the DNA is TGTGCCAGCAGCTCCGGGACTAGCGGGATAGAGACCCAGTACTTC. Encoded protein: CASSSGTSGIETQYF.

The chain uses TRBV20-1 and TRBJ1-6, with 7 bases matching TRBD1. The CDR3 length is 11 residues. The germline V gene encodes CDR1 DFQATT and CDR2 SNEGSKA (reference sequence). J was trimmed by 17 bases and V by 4 bases; bases with no gene match: 8. In DNA, the CDR3 is TGCAGTGCTAAGGGGGCGCTGACTATCCACTTT. Translating it yields CSAKGALTIHF.

The chain carries TRBV4-3 and TRBJ2-7, with 7 positions matching TRBD1. With 3 bases clipped from V and 10 bases from J, the junction kept 9 bases outside the gene matches. The length of the CDR3 is 13 residues. Germline loops: CDR1 LGHNA, CDR2 YSLEER. CDR3: CASSQNRDRAQYF. The CDR3 DNA is TGCGCCAGCAGCCAGAACCGAGACAGGGCCCAGTACTTC.

V usage is TRBV7-3 and J usage is TRBJ2-1; D is possibly TRBD2 (6 bases). V shed 5 bases and J shed 8 bases, with 22 bases lying between them. CDR3 length: 16 residues. Germline CDR1 and CDR2: SGHTA and FQGTGA. The CDR3 region has the DNA TGTGCCAGCAGCAGAAACCGGGACTCCCTCGGGCATGAGCAGTTCTTC. This gives the protein CASSRNRDSLGHEQFF.

This clone was counted between two and nine times. In DNA, the CDR3 is TGTGCCAGCAACGCGGCGGGATCCTCCTACGAGCAGTACTTC. Translation: CASNAAGSSYEQYF. The rearrangement joins TRBV28 to TRBJ2-7; the D gene is possibly TRBD2 (6 bases). This CDR3 is 14 amino acids long. Germline CDR1 MDHEN, CDR2 SYDVKM. V was cut by 7 bases and J by 0 bases, with 13 bases left in between. Full variable domain (remainder filled in from reference TRBV28 and TRBJ2-7): DVKVTQSSRYLVKRTGEKVFLECVQDMDHENMFWYRQDPGLGLRLIYFSYDVKMKEKGDIPEGYSVSREKKERFSLILESASTNQTSMYLCASNAAGSSYEQYFGPGTRLTVT.

The genes are TRBV5-6 and TRBJ2-1; 11 bases fit TRBD1. Germline V CDR1 and CDR2: SGHDT, YYEEEE. The CDR3 extends over 15 amino acids. The trim removed 5 bases at V and 3 bases at J, leaving 4 bases unmatched. The CDR3 here is CASRPGTGGYNEQFF. CDR3 nucleotide sequence: TGTGCCAGCAGACCCGGGACAGGGGGCTACAATGAGCAGTTCTTC.

V gene TRBV7-2 combines with J gene TRBJ2-1; no definite D call. The V gene lost 4 bases and the J gene lost 7 bases, with 26 bases spanning the gap. This CDR3 is built from 18 residues. CDR1 is SGHTA and CDR2 is FQGNSA in the germline V gene. Written as DNA, the CDR3 is TGTGCCAGCAGCTCCCGAGGTGGAGCCGCTGGCCACGGGAATGAGCAGTTCTTC. Translating gives CASSSRGGAAGHGNEQFF.